The entry below gives a single T cell receptor (beta chain) sequence along with its context. What it recognizes is unknown. The data originate from a study of shared clonotypes between healthy human individuals. Study-wide results and caveats: The represented genetic and exposure-history diversity was limited by the small number of donors. Donor clonotype sharing was expected to depend on sequencing depth.

With V trimmed by 6 bases and J by 7 bases, 8 bases remained unmatched. Germline CDR1 and CDR2: MNHNS and SASEGT. This CDR3 comprises 15 residues. Donors, healthy HIV-negative adults, lacked recent acute infections or vaccinations. Running of the assay took place at deep level. Using immunoSEQ multiplex PCR, the repertoire was profiled, and TCRdb retains in-frame clones only, with some absent. The data hold about 520,000 clones, with 65% to 85% observed a single time. The V and J genes are TRBV6-1 and TRBJ2-1; 11 bases are a match to TRBD1. The specimen sequenced was PBMCs. This sequence originates from a woman aged 40 to 50 in good health. Some clones in this sample may be carry-over from other donors' samples. In nucleotides, the CDR3 is TGTGCCAGCAGGAAGGACAGGGGGCTGGAGAATGAGCAGTTCTTC. The encoded protein is CASRKDRGLENEQFF.